These 10 T cell receptor beta chains originate from one sample sequenced in a study of cytomegalovirus exposure and HLA in healthy donors. This PCR relied on a set of 60 Vbeta primers and 13 Jbeta primers. Some clones are missing from TCRdb's copy, which holds only in-frame ones; the method was immunoSEQ multiplex PCR. Altogether 100,000 to 150,000 clones are present, almost 85% being singletons, with the ten largest covering approximately 3%. Sequencing input: PBMCs. The receptors originated from a boy under 10 years old in good health and CMV-seronegative.

This clone was seen just once. The chain employs TRBV7-9 and TRBJ1-2, with 7 bases lining up with TRBD1. Germline loops: CDR1 SEHNR, CDR2 FQNEAQ (reference sequence). CDR3 length equals 16 residues. J gave up 3 bases and V 0 bases, and 7 bases lay outside the gene matches. The CDR3: CASSLAERDRDYGYTF. The CDR3 DNA sequence: TGTGCCAGCAGCTTAGCGGAAAGGGACAGAGACTATGGCTACACCTTC.

The chain is built from TRBV7-9 and TRBJ1-4; D is unresolved. This CDR3 contains 17 residues. Germline V gene data show CDR1 as SEHNR and CDR2 as FQNEAQ (reference sequence). The V gene lost 1 base and the J gene lost 4 bases, with 16 bases spanning the gap. CDR3 sequence (DNA): TGTGCCAGCAGCTTAGTAGGCGCCTCAGACTTTAATGAAAAACTGTTTTTT. Encoded protein: CASSLVGASDFNEKLFF.

This clone has just one count. This chain joins TRBV7-4 and TRBJ2-1; D remains ambiguous. The length of the CDR3 is 14 residues. The germline gives CDR1 SGHVT, CDR2 SQSDAQ. V dropped 7 bases and J dropped 8 bases, with 18 bases sitting between them. The CDR3 is CASNLNRVTYEQFF. CDR3 DNA sequence: TGTGCCAGCAACCTTAATAGAGTTACCTATGAGCAGTTCTTC.

The CDR3 reads CASSLAQGNEKLFF. Written as DNA, the CDR3 is TGTGCCAGCAGCTTGGCTCAGGGGAATGAAAAACTGTTTTTT. This chain uses TRBV5-5 with TRBJ1-4; weak D call: TRBD1 (6 bases). V was clipped by 0 bases and J by 5 bases, with 8 bases between them. CDR3 length: 14 amino acids. Germline V CDR1 and CDR2: SGHKS, YYEKEE (reference sequence).

The chain carries TRBV13 and TRBJ1-2; the D is unclear. Deletions cut 5 bases from V and 4 bases from J, with 11 bases between. The CDR3 is 13 residues long. In germline, CDR1 is PRHDT, CDR2 FYEKMQ (reference sequence). The CDR3: CASSPVSGYGYTF. The DNA of the CDR3 is TGTGCCAGCAGCCCCGTTTCGGGCTATGGCTACACCTTC.

The gene calls are TRBV7-9 and TRBJ2-2; no clear D gene. CDR1 and CDR2 from the germline V gene are SEHNR and FQNEAQ (reference sequence). Trimming stripped 4 bases from V and 5 bases from J, with 5 bases between. CDR3 size: 12 residues. The CDR3 reads CASSSQTGELFF. CDR3 nucleotides: TGTGCCAGCAGCTCCCAAACCGGGGAGCTGTTTTTT.

This chain uses TRBV10-2 with TRBJ2-7; a weak D match, TRBD2 (5 bases). Germline V gene sequence: CDR1 WSHSY, CDR2 SAAADI. Trimming removed 3 bases from V and 4 bases from J, with 10 bases in between. The CDR3 length is 13 residues. The CDR3 is CASSEQLGYEQYV. In DNA, the CDR3 is TGCGCCAGCAGTGAACAACTAGGATACGAGCAGTACGTC.

V usage is TRBV4-1 and J usage is TRBJ2-5; the match to TRBD2 covers 8 bases. The V gene's germline CDR1 is MGHRA and CDR2 YSYEKL. Trimming at V came to 3 bases and at J to 7 bases, leaving 10 bases not matched to a gene. This CDR3 contains 15 residues. CDR3: CASSHLVSGTGTQYF. CDR3 nucleotides: TGCGCCAGCAGCCACCTCGTTAGCGGGACGGGGACCCAGTACTTC.

The chain joins TRBV15 to TRBJ1-2, with D unresolved. Germline CDR1 LNHNV, CDR2 YYDKDF (reference sequence). Trimming cost V 0 bases and J 4 bases, with 6 bases left between them. The CDR3 contains 13 residues. CDR3 DNA sequence: TGTGCCACCAGCAGAGATCGAGGCTATGGCTACACCTTC. Its protein product is CATSRDRGYGYTF.

The chain links TRBV9 to TRBJ2-3, with unresolved D. The CDR3 is 14 amino acids. Trimming cost V 1 base and J 3 bases, with 9 bases left between them. Germline V gives CDR1 SGDLS, CDR2 YYNGEE. DNA of the CDR3: TGTGCCAGCAGCGTATTTGGCTCGACAGATACGCAGTATTTT. It encodes CASSVFGSTDTQYF.